This TCR beta chain was sequenced during a study of beta chain features in type 1 diabetes. For this clone: Its antigen is unidentified.

Whole-study results and caveats: cDNA-based sequencing might over-represent cells highly expressing TCR. All four CD4+ subsets of Type 1 diabetes patients contained TCRB CDR3s that were moderately but significantly shorter. Compared with healthy donors, patients appeared to share more similar naive, central memory and regulatory TCRB repertoires.

In germline, CDR1 is SGHNT, CDR2 YYREEE (reference sequence). V lost 2 bases, J lost 7 bases, and 10 bases lay in between. The CDR3 contains 12 residues. Investigators reverse transcribed all isolated RNA, so they sequenced expressed TCRB transcripts. The method was immunoSEQ multiplex PCR; TCRdb's version includes in-frame clones alone and lacks a portion of them. The profile shows about 370,000 clones, over 8.5% of them singletons. One heparinised blood draw averaging about 116 mL was given by each donor. Material: central memory CD4+ T cells from blood. This clonotype originated in a man under 40 with type 1 diabetes. This chain connects TRBV5-4 to TRBJ2-7; no firm D call. The CDR3 bases are TGTGCCAGCAGCTTAGTACTTGATGAGCAGTACTTC. Translated, it gives CASSLVLDEQYF. Combining the CDR3 with reference TRBV5-4 and TRBJ2-7 gives the whole variable domain ETGVTQSPTHLIKTRGQQVTLRCSSQSGHNTVSWYQQALGQGPQFIFQYYREEENGRGNFPPRFSGLQFPNYSSELNVNALELDDSALYLCASSLVLDEQYFGPGTRLTVT.